These 5 T cell receptor beta chains were sequenced from one sample in a study of beta chain features in type 1 diabetes. cDNA synthesis used the whole RNA isolate, giving expressed TCRB sequences. Some clones are missing from TCRdb's copy, which holds only in-frame ones; the method was immunoSEQ multiplex PCR. Among around 160,000 clones listed, approximately 52% were seen once. The sequenced sample consisted of Tregs from blood. The source is a man aged 18 to 29 in good health.

The chain links TRBV4-3 to TRBJ2-3; 9 bases line up with TRBD2. The CDR3 runs to 18 residues. J was trimmed by 2 bases and V by 0 bases; bases with no gene match: 9. Germline loops: CDR1 LGHNA, CDR2 YSLEER. CDR3 sequence reads: CASSQDRPSGVFTDTQYF. The CDR3 coding sequence is TGCGCCAGCAGCCAAGATCGGCCTAGCGGGGTATTCACAGATACGCAGTATTTT.

The chain employs TRBV5-4 and TRBJ2-7; 7 bases line up with TRBD1. The germline CDR1 and CDR2 sequences are SGHNT and YYREEE (reference sequence). This CDR3 spans 15 amino acids. Trimming cost V 3 bases and J 0 bases; bases outside gene matches: 6. This chain's CDR3 is CASSSKDRSSYEQYF. The CDR3 nucleotides are TGTGCCAGCAGCTCTAAGGACAGGAGCTCCTACGAGCAGTACTTC.

This chain links TRBV4-3 with TRBJ2-7, with 8 bases identical to TRBD1. J was trimmed by 4 bases and V by 0 bases; bases with no gene match: 5. CDR1 is LGHNA, CDR2 YSLEER, per germline. The CDR3 is made up of 15 amino acids. The CDR3 protein is CASSQEGTGGYEQYF. The CDR3 DNA sequence: TGCGCCAGCAGCCAAGAGGGTACAGGGGGGTACGAGCAGTACTTC.

The rearrangement joins TRBV7-2 to TRBJ1-2, with D perhaps matching TRBD1 (6 bases). CDR1 and CDR2 (germline): SGHTA, FQGNSA. V was cut by 4 bases and J by 4 bases, with 13 bases left in between. The CDR3 contains 14 residues. In DNA, the CDR3 is TGTGCCAGCAGCTCTACGACAGGTTCCTATGGCTACACCTTC. It yields the protein CASSSTTGSYGYTF. The variable domain in full, completed from reference TRBV7-2 and TRBJ1-2, reads GAGVSQSPSNKVTEKGKDVELRCDPISGHTALYWYRQSLGQGLEFLIYFQGNSAPDKSGLPSDRFSAERTGGSVSTLTIQRTQQEDSAVYLCASSSTTGSYGYTFGSGTRLTVV.

The V and J genes are TRBV5-1 and TRBJ2-7; 10 positions match TRBD2. The germline V gene encodes CDR1 SGHRS and CDR2 YFSETQ. The CDR3 spans 14 residues. The V segment lost 0 bases and the J segment 7 bases; nucleotides outside the gene matches: 4. CDR3 in amino acids: CASSLGLAGAEQYF. CDR3 bases: TGCGCCAGCAGCTTGGGCCTAGCGGGGGCTGAGCAGTACTTC.